The 21 T cell receptor beta chains given below trace back to one sample, sequenced in a study of shared clonotypes between healthy human individuals. Sequencing used immunoSEQ multiplex PCR; TCRdb keeps in-frame clones, though not all of them. Seen here are just over 2,000,000 clones, 85% to 95% observed once, and the top ten hold 0.13%. The sample comprised naive CD4+ T cells sorted from blood. Subset given: CD45RA+ positively selected. These receptors were collected from a man aged 18 to 30 in good health.

The CDR3 DNA reads TGTGCCAGCAGTTACTCGGGGACAGGGGTCCAAGAGACCCAGTACTTC. Encoded protein: CASSYSGTGVQETQYF. The chain uses TRBV6-5 and TRBJ2-5; TRBD1 matches 10 bases. V trimming: 0 bases; J trimming: 1 base; junction bases outside the gene matches: 2. The germline gives CDR1 MNHEY, CDR2 SVGAGI. The CDR3 totals 16 residues.

The chain recombines TRBV29-1 with TRBJ2-7; 8 nucleotides align to TRBD2. The V gene's germline CDR1 is SQVTM and CDR2 ANQGSEA. This CDR3 has 13 amino acids. With 4 bases clipped from V and 3 bases from J, the junction kept 5 bases outside the gene matches. As DNA, the CDR3 is TGCAGCGTTGGTGCGGGAGGTGGCTACGAGCAGTACTTC. This codes for CSVGAGGGYEQYF.

The chain links TRBV5-4 to TRBJ2-7, with TRBD1 matching 11 bases. The ends lost 5 bases at V and 2 bases at J; junction bases unmatched: 6. This CDR3 is built from 15 residues. CDR1 and CDR2 from the germline V gene are SGHNT and YYREEE (reference sequence). The CDR3: CASRRPGQGAYEQYF. The CDR3 bases are TGTGCCAGCAGACGTCCGGGACAGGGGGCCTACGAGCAGTACTTC.

V gene TRBV6-1 combines with J gene TRBJ2-2; D is ambiguous. The germline gives CDR1 MNHNS, CDR2 SASEGT. CDR3 length: 15 amino acids. Trimming took off 5 bases at V and 3 bases at J, with 13 bases between the two ends. The CDR3 sequence: CASSWASWDTGELFF. CDR3 DNA: TGTGCCAGCAGTTGGGCCTCCTGGGACACCGGGGAGCTGTTTTTT.

This sequence joins TRBV18 and TRBJ1-2; 7 bases are a match to TRBD1. Germline V lookup: CDR1 KGHSH, CDR2 LQKENI. With 3 bases clipped from V and 5 bases from J, the junction kept 9 bases outside the gene matches. This CDR3 has 15 amino acids. This chain's CDR3 is CASSPSTGKGYGYTF. CDR3 sequence (DNA): TGTGCCAGCTCACCCTCGACAGGGAAAGGGTATGGCTACACCTTC.

The V call is TRBV10-3, the J call TRBJ2-5, with a possible D match to TRBD2 (5 bases). Between the trimmed V and J ends, which lost 5 bases and 2 bases, there was a span of 15 bases. The CDR3 length is 15 residues. Germline CDR1 is ENHRY and CDR2 is SYGVKD. The DNA for the CDR3 is TGTGCCATCAGTTCTGCGGGCGAATTACAAGAGACCCAGTACTTC. Translating gives CAISSAGELQETQYF.

V usage is TRBV28 and J usage is TRBJ1-1, with 9 bases aligning to TRBD1. Germline lookup yields CDR1 MDHEN and CDR2 SYDVKM. V lost 5 bases, J lost 5 bases, and 9 bases stayed unmatched. The CDR3 is 15 residues long. CDR3: CASSAPGQGKTEAFF. CDR3 coding DNA: TGTGCCAGCAGTGCCCCGGGACAGGGAAAAACTGAAGCTTTCTTT.

This clone is a singleton in its sample. The chain uses TRBV11-3 and TRBJ1-1; 9 bases are a match to TRBD1. Germline CDR1 reads SGHNT; CDR2 reads YENEEA. Unmatched junction bases numbered 7, after V lost 4 bases and J lost 1 base. The CDR3 loop spans 16 amino acids. The CDR3 bases are TGTGCCAGCAGCTCAGGACAGGGGCAAGGGAACACTGAAGCTTTCTTT. Translated, it gives CASSSGQGQGNTEAFF.

This chain uses TRBV6-1 with TRBJ2-1; TRBD2 agrees at 10 bases. The CDR3 loop spans 15 amino acids. V lost 5 bases to trimming and J lost 4 bases; unmatched junction nucleotides: 5. Germline V CDR1 and CDR2: MNHNS, SASEGT. Written as DNA, the CDR3 is TGTGCCAGCAGTTTCGGACTAGCGGATTACAATGAGCAGTTCTTC. Protein: CASSFGLADYNEQFF.

J is TRBJ1-5 and V is TRBV7-2; 7 bases line up with TRBD1. Germline lookup yields CDR1 SGHTA and CDR2 FQGNSA. With 5 bases clipped from V and 2 bases from J, the junction kept 0 bases outside the gene matches. The CDR3 is made up of 13 amino acids. CDR3 protein: CASSGQGNQPQHF. In DNA, the CDR3 is TGTGCCAGCAGCGGACAGGGCAATCAGCCCCAGCATTTT. Variable domain in full (rest from reference TRBV7-2 and TRBJ1-5): GAGVSQSPSNKVTEKGKDVELRCDPISGHTALYWYRQSLGQGLEFLIYFQGNSAPDKSGLPSDRFSAERTGGSVSTLTIQRTQQEDSAVYLCASSGQGNQPQHFGDGTRLSIL.

V gene TRBV7-9 combines with J gene TRBJ2-7, with TRBD1 matching 7 bases. Germline V gene lookup returns CDR1 SEHNR and CDR2 FQNEAQ (reference sequence). J lost 2 bases, V lost 1 base, and 11 bases had no gene match. This CDR3 comprises 17 residues. The CDR3 DNA reads TGTGCCAGCAGCTTAGTAGCACAGGGGACGAAGGCCTACGAGCAGTACTTC. Translating it yields CASSLVAQGTKAYEQYF.

The chain couples TRBV9 to TRBJ2-3; D uncertain. Germline CDR1 reads SGDLS; CDR2 reads YYNGEE. CDR3 length equals 14 residues. Trimming took 3 bases from V and 0 from J, leaving 8 bases between them. The CDR3 region is CASSAQTSTDTQYF. CDR3 DNA: TGTGCCAGCAGCGCGCAGACTAGCACAGATACGCAGTATTTT.

V gene TRBV6-5 combines with J gene TRBJ2-5; a weak D match, TRBD2 (5 bases). The V gene lost 6 bases and the J gene lost 5 bases, with 16 bases spanning the gap. Germline V gene sequence: CDR1 MNHEY, CDR2 SVGAGI. This CDR3 comprises 14 residues. Written as DNA, the CDR3 is TGTGCCAGCAGACGCGGCGGGTTGGGTGAGACCCAGTACTTC. Translated, it gives CASRRGGLGETQYF.

The chain is built from TRBV7-6 and TRBJ1-1, with unresolved D. This CDR3 is 13 amino acids long. Germline CDR1 reads SGHVS; CDR2 reads FNYEAQ. Trimming stripped 5 bases from V and 6 bases from J, with 13 bases between. Written as DNA, the CDR3 is TGTGCCAGCAGCGAAATACGAGCGGCTGAAGCTTTCTTT. Translation: CASSEIRAAEAFF.

This chain links TRBV10-3 with TRBJ1-6, with D unresolved. Trimming stripped 0 bases from V and 14 bases from J, with 11 bases between. CDR3 size: 13 residues. Germline V CDR1 and CDR2: ENHRY, SYGVKD. In nucleotides, the CDR3 is TGTGCCATCAGTGAGTCAGGGTTTGGAGCCCTCCACTTT. This translates into CAISESGFGALHF.

This rearrangement joins TRBV5-1 to TRBJ2-5; 8 bases are a match to TRBD1. CDR3 length: 15 amino acids. Trimming took 4 bases from V and 5 from J; bases not matched to a gene: 10. Per the germline V gene, CDR1 is SGHRS and CDR2 is YFSETQ. CDR3 sequence (DNA): TGCGCCAGCAGCAGCCAGGGGGCCCCCGAGGAGACCCAGTACTTC. It encodes CASSSQGAPEETQYF.

Here the CDR3 DNA reads TGTGCCAGCAGCTTAACAGGGGCAGGCAATCAGCCCCAGCATTTT. It specifies CASSLTGAGNQPQHF. This chain joins TRBV11-2 and TRBJ1-5, with TRBD1 matching over 7 bases. V trimming: 2 bases; J trimming: 2 bases; junction bases outside the gene matches: 3. This CDR3 is 15 amino acids long. Germline assignment: CDR1 SGHAT and CDR2 FQNNGV.

The genes are TRBV11-2 and TRBJ1-1; D is unresolved. CDR3 length: 13 amino acids. V was pared by 3 bases and J by 8 bases, with 13 bases between. Germline-derived CDR1 and CDR2 are SGHAT and FQNNGV. The CDR3 here is CASSLGKGEEAFF. Here the CDR3 DNA reads TGTGCCAGCAGCTTGGGTAAGGGAGAGGAAGCTTTCTTT. Full variable domain (rest looked up from reference TRBV11-2 and TRBJ1-1): EAGVAQSPRYKIIEKRQSVAFWCNPISGHATLYWYQQILGQGPKLLIQFQNNGVVDDSQLPKDRFSAERLKGVDSTLKIQPAKLEDSAVYLCASSLGKGEEAFFGQGTRLTVV.

This sequence joins TRBV1 and TRBJ2-2; the tabulated D call, TRBD2, remains unverified against the DNA. TRBV1 is a pseudogene locus. The CDR3 covers 17 residues. The CDR3 sequence: CTSSHLGLATNTGELFF. CDR3 nucleotide sequence: TGCACCAGCAGCCACCTAGGACTAGCGACGAACACCGGGGAGCTGTTTTTT.

This chain joins TRBV5-1 and TRBJ2-2; D is unresolved. V shed 0 bases and J shed 0 bases, with 9 bases lying between them. The V gene's germline CDR1 is SGHRS and CDR2 YFSETQ. CDR3 length: 16 amino acids. DNA of the CDR3: TGCGCCAGCAGCTTGGAACCGCGGTCGAACACCGGGGAGCTGTTTTTT. This gives the protein CASSLEPRSNTGELFF.

The chain couples TRBV4-1 to TRBJ1-5; 8 bases line up with TRBD1. This CDR3 has 16 residues. The J segment lost 7 bases and the V segment lost 1 base, leaving 9 bases of the junction unmatched. Germline CDR1 and CDR2: MGHRA and YSYEKL. As DNA, the CDR3 is TGCGCCAGCAGCCAAGTTCAGGACAGGGCGAGCCAGCCCCAGCATTTT. Amino acid sequence: CASSQVQDRASQPQHF.